The TCR beta chain described here comes from a study of blood T cells in healthy people across ages. Regarding the study as a whole: Observed TCR beta diversity per million T cells went down as age went up. This fall followed a roughly linear course with age.

As for this clonotype: What it binds is unknown.

The second PCR ran roughly 7 to 12 cycles with a sample-barcoded 5' primer and J-beta primers. Each cDNA molecule, via a template-switch adaptor with 12 random nucleotides, was tagged. TCRdb used MiXCR to reprocess the 5' RACE reads, holding one entry per CDR3 protein. The sample records 1.5 million to 2 million distinct CDR3 sequences, approximately 32% being singletons. The germline CDR1 and CDR2 sequences are SGHRS and YFSETQ. V was clipped by 4 bases and J by 7 bases; unmatched bases: 11. This CDR3 is built from 16 residues. The sample was blood. This sequence originates from a woman aged 25 to 39 in good health. The gene calls are TRBV5-1 and TRBJ2-2, with TRBD1 identical over 9 bases. The DNA of the CDR3 is TGCGCCAGCAGCCGGGACAGGGCTGGGGATGGCGGGGAGCTGTTTTTT. Translated, it gives CASSRDRAGDGGELFF.